These 22 T cell receptor beta chains were all obtained from the same sample, sequenced in a study of monozygotic twins with cystic fibrosis. Clones were read by immunoSEQ multiplex PCR, and TCRdb kept only the in-frame ones, dropping some. The table lists 20,000 or so clones, around nine tenths of them singletons. Sequenced: blood. The source is a woman aged 25 to 39 with cystic fibrosis.

V and J are TRBV7-8 and TRBJ2-4; TRBD1 matches 7 bases. Germline trimming cut 2 bases from V and 0 bases from J; bases unmatched to any gene: 7. The CDR3 consists of 17 residues. Germline V gene sequence: CDR1 SGHVS, CDR2 FQNEAQ. In nucleotides, the CDR3 is TGTGCCAGCAGCTTAAAGGACAGGAGAATAGCCAAAAACATTCAGTACTTC. This codes for CASSLKDRRIAKNIQYF.

The chain employs TRBV7-9 and TRBJ1-2, with TRBD1 matching 8 bases. Germline lookup yields CDR1 SEHNR and CDR2 FQNEAQ (reference sequence). The V gene end was trimmed by 2 bases and the J gene end by 7 bases; junction bases not matched to a gene: 6. The CDR3 totals 14 residues. DNA of the CDR3: TGTGCCAGCAGCTTAACAGGGGGGGCGGCTGGCTACACCTTC. This codes for CASSLTGGAAGYTF.

The rearrangement uses TRBV29-1 and TRBJ2-3, with no clear D. V lost 4 bases and J 2 bases, leaving 10 bases between the germline ends. This CDR3 is built from 13 residues. Germline CDR1 and CDR2: SQVTM and ANQGSEA. CDR3 loop: CSVANLYTDTQYF. The CDR3 DNA reads as TGCAGCGTTGCCAATCTATACACAGATACGCAGTATTTT.

The rearrangement joins TRBV2 to TRBJ2-1; no clear D gene. V lost 0 bases, J lost 0 bases, and 3 bases lay in between. This CDR3 has 14 residues. Germline-derived CDR1 and CDR2 are SNHLY and FYNNEI. The CDR3 loop is CASSEASSYNEQFF. For the CDR3, the DNA is TGTGCCAGCAGTGAAGCTAGCTCCTACAATGAGCAGTTCTTC.

The DNA for the CDR3 is TGTGCCAGCAGCGTAGAAGGGGCTGGAAACACCATATATTTT. Its protein is CASSVEGAGNTIYF. The chain carries TRBV9 and TRBJ1-3; weak D call: TRBD1 (5 bases). There are 14 residues in the CDR3. The V end was cut by 0 bases, the J end by 2 bases, with 6 bases between. Germline loops: CDR1 SGDLS, CDR2 YYNGEE.

The chain carries TRBV5-4 and TRBJ2-3; 10 bases map to TRBD2. Per the germline V gene, CDR1 is SGHNT and CDR2 is YYREEE (reference sequence). V gave up 5 bases and J gave up 2 bases; unmatched junction bases: 5. The CDR3 covers 15 residues. CDR3 nucleotide sequence: TGTGCCAGCAGACTTAGCGGGGGGCTCACAGATACGCAGTATTTT. This sequence encodes CASRLSGGLTDTQYF.

The V call is TRBV5-1, the J call TRBJ2-7, with TRBD2 matching 13 bases. The CDR3 extends over 17 amino acids. The V segment lost 4 bases and the J segment 0 bases; nucleotides outside the gene matches: 7. CDR1 and CDR2 from the germline V gene are SGHRS and YFSETQ. CDR3: CASSVGLAGVYSYEQYF. The CDR3 bases are TGCGCCAGCAGCGTCGGACTAGCGGGGGTATACTCCTACGAGCAGTACTTC. Together with reference TRBV5-1 and TRBJ2-7, the CDR3 gives the full variable domain: KAGVTQTPRYLIKTRGQQVTLSCSPISGHRSVSWYQQTPGQGLQFLFEYFSETQRNKGNFPGRFSGRQFSNSRSEMNVSTLELGDSALYLCASSVGLAGVYSYEQYFGPGTRLTVT.

The chain carries TRBV2 and TRBJ1-1, with unresolved D. Per germline, CDR1 SNHLY and CDR2 FYNNEI. Trimming removed 4 bases at V and 2 bases at J, with 8 bases between. The CDR3 covers 13 residues. CDR3 loop: CASSVWQNTEAFF. Here the CDR3 DNA reads TGTGCCAGCAGTGTATGGCAAAACACTGAAGCTTTCTTT.

V usage is TRBV10-3 and J usage is TRBJ1-1; TRBD1 matches at 7 bases. This CDR3 is 13 amino acids long. From germline, CDR1 is ENHRY and CDR2 SYGVKD. The V and J ends lost 5 bases and 9 bases, in that order; junction bases with no gene match: 9. DNA of the CDR3: TGTGCCATCAGTCGGGACAGTTGGGACCAAGCTTTCTTT. Translation gives CAISRDSWDQAFF.

This chain uses TRBV6-4 with TRBJ1-1, with TRBD1 matching over 8 bases. Germline lookup yields CDR1 MRHNA and CDR2 SNTAGT. The J segment lost 1 base and the V segment lost 8 bases, leaving 3 bases of the junction unmatched. This CDR3 contains 13 residues. CDR3 in amino acids: CASGTGQNTEAFF. The DNA of the CDR3 is TGTGCCAGCGGGACAGGACAGAACACTGAAGCTTTCTTT.

V gene TRBV13 combines with J gene TRBJ2-6; 8 positions match TRBD1. The trim removed 5 bases at V and 1 base at J, leaving 7 bases unmatched. CDR3 size: 17 residues. Per the germline V gene, CDR1 is PRHDT and CDR2 is FYEKMQ (reference sequence). The CDR3 bases are TGTGCCAGCAGCGATCGCCACAGGGGGTCTGGGGCCAACGTCCTGACTTTC. Translated, it gives CASSDRHRGSGANVLTF.

The chain uses TRBV30 and TRBJ1-1; D is unresolved. Germline V CDR1 and CDR2: GTSNPN, SVGIG (reference sequence). The CDR3 totals 14 residues. The V gene lost 0 bases and the J gene lost 3 bases, with 11 bases spanning the gap. Here the CDR3 reads CAWSVRVFHTEAFF. In DNA form, the CDR3 reads TGTGCCTGGAGTGTACGGGTTTTCCACACTGAAGCTTTCTTT.

The V gene is TRBV27, the J gene TRBJ1-6; TRBD1 might be the D (6 bases). This CDR3 is built from 18 residues. V lost 2 bases and J 0 bases, leaving 14 bases between the germline ends. Germline V gene lookup returns CDR1 MNHEY and CDR2 SMNVEV (reference sequence). The CDR3 DNA reads as TGTGCCAGCAGTTTAAGGGGGGGGAGAAGCTCCTATAATTCACCCCTCCACTTT. It translates to CASSLRGGRSSYNSPLHF.

The chain is built from TRBV10-3 and TRBJ2-4; 7 bases map to TRBD2. CDR1 is ENHRY and CDR2 is SYGVKD in the germline V gene. The CDR3 extends over 13 amino acids. V lost 4 bases and J lost 6; bases outside the gene matches: 3. As DNA, the CDR3 is TGTGCCATCAGTGTGGGAGGGACAAACATTCAGTACTTC. Translated, it gives CAISVGGTNIQYF.

J is TRBJ2-1 and V is TRBV4-3; the match to TRBD1 covers 12 bases. Trimming removed 0 bases from V and 7 bases from J; junction bases left unmatched: 16. The CDR3 is made up of 20 amino acids. The germline CDR1 and CDR2 sequences are LGHNA and YSLEER. The CDR3 loop reads CASSQDSIGGTGGIWNEQFF. In DNA form, the CDR3 reads TGCGCCAGCAGCCAAGATTCAATCGGAGGGACAGGGGGCATTTGGAATGAGCAGTTCTTC.

J is TRBJ1-6 and V is TRBV5-1; D is unclear. Looked up from germline, CDR1 is SGHRS and CDR2 is YFSETQ. The V and J ends lost 0 bases and 8 bases respectively, with 12 bases between them. The CDR3 has 15 amino acids. The CDR3 spells CASSLEQNPHSPLHF. In nucleotides, the CDR3 is TGCGCCAGCAGCTTGGAACAGAACCCACATTCACCCCTCCACTTT.

V gene TRBV18 combines with J gene TRBJ1-2; 9 bases fit TRBD1. Germline values: CDR1 KGHSH, CDR2 LQKENI. The CDR3 is 14 residues long. V gave up 3 bases and J gave up 5 bases; unmatched junction bases: 4. The CDR3 DNA reads as TGTGCCAGCTCACCGGACAGGGGTGATTATGGCTACACCTTC. This gives the protein CASSPDRGDYGYTF.

This chain uses TRBV18 with TRBJ1-5, with D possibly being TRBD1 (6 bases). The CDR3 is 15 residues long. Germline V gene lookup returns CDR1 KGHSH and CDR2 LQKENI. Trimming pared 2 bases from V and 5 bases from J, leaving 13 bases between. The DNA of the CDR3 is TGTGCCAGCTCACCAGCGGGACAAGGGTATCAGCCCCAGCATTTT. Translation: CASSPAGQGYQPQHF.

V gene TRBV6-5 combines with J gene TRBJ1-5; 7 bases are shared with TRBD1. The CDR3 length is 15 residues. Germline V gene data show CDR1 as MNHEY and CDR2 as SVGAGI. V shed 5 bases, J shed 8 bases, and the junction held 12 bases outside the gene matches. The CDR3 DNA sequence: TGTGCCAGCAGTCCAACCGGGACAGCCTCGGAGCCCCAGCATTTT. Protein sequence: CASSPTGTASEPQHF.

The chain recombines TRBV10-3 with TRBJ1-5; no definite D call. Trimming cost V 0 bases and J 7 bases, with 10 bases left between them. The germline V gene encodes CDR1 ENHRY and CDR2 SYGVKD. The CDR3 has 14 amino acids. CDR3 loop: CAISESVDNQPQHF. The CDR3 nucleotides read TGTGCCATCAGTGAGTCAGTTGATAACCAGCCCCAGCATTTT.

The chain recombines TRBV5-1 with TRBJ2-1; 7 bases match TRBD1. CDR3 size: 15 residues. Germline V gene data show CDR1 as SGHRS and CDR2 as YFSETQ. J was trimmed by 4 bases and V by 1 base; bases with no gene match: 5. In DNA form, the CDR3 reads TGCGCCAGCAGCTTGTCACAGGGGAAGTACAATGAGCAGTTCTTC. This gives the protein CASSLSQGKYNEQFF.

The chain couples TRBV25-1 to TRBJ1-5; D possibly corresponds to TRBD1 (5 bases). V lost 3 bases and J lost 0, with 18 bases in between. Germline CDR1 reads MGHDK; CDR2 reads SYGVNS. There are 18 residues in the CDR3. The CDR3, as DNA: TGTGCCAGCAGTGAGCGGCGAGGGGAGACAGTTAGCAATCAGCCCCAGCATTTT. This gives the protein CASSERRGETVSNQPQHF.